This TCR beta chain originates from a study of HIV-infected patients and healthy controls. Study observations and caveats: Treated samples reflected only about three months of therapy, arguably too short to observe immune reconstitution.

This clonotype was detected only a few times. Its specificity is not known. Follow-up blood was drawn about 14 weeks, roughly three months, after antiretroviral therapy began. All unsorted peripheral T cells were captured because whole blood was used without fractionation. Trimming cost V 6 bases and J 5 bases; bases outside gene matches: 6. The CDR3 length is 13 residues. Per the germline V gene, CDR1 is SNHLY and CDR2 is FYNNEI. Reverse transcription used about 500 ng RNA and constant-region primers for alpha and beta. Alpha and beta chain libraries were made separately by chain-specific third strand synthesis with multiplexing indices. Each CDR3 protein is one row after TCRdb ran MiXCR on the 5' RACE reads. In the table there are about 5,700 distinct CDR3 sequences, around 8.8% of which are singletons.

V and J are TRBV2 and TRBJ1-2; 7 bases are shared with TRBD1. This sequence originates from an adult with HIV infection. The sample consisted of blood, taken during antiretroviral therapy. The CDR3 here is CASSRDSLYGYTF. In nucleotides, the CDR3 is TGTGCCAGCAGCCGGGACAGCCTTTATGGCTACACCTTC.